The 8 T cell receptor beta chains in this list originate from one sample, sequenced in a study of spatial heterogeneity in lung cancer. Time point of the sample: sample taken at primary tumor resection. TCRdb independently ran MiXCR on the 5' RACE reads; one entry per CDR3 protein. The table records approximately 22,000 distinct CDR3 sequences, around 5.3% of them present only once. The material was PBMCs, obtained at surgery. These receptor sequences come from a male donor with early-stage non-small cell lung cancer.

There are many counts of this clonotype. This chain uses TRBV28 with TRBJ1-1; 8 nucleotides align to TRBD1. V trimming: 6 bases; J trimming: 5 bases; junction bases outside the gene matches: 5. The CDR3 extends over 13 amino acids. Germline assignment: CDR1 MDHEN and CDR2 SYDVKM. The CDR3 reads CASRPQGGTEAFF. CDR3 nucleotides: TGTGCCAGCAGACCACAGGGGGGGACTGAAGCTTTCTTT.

Many counts were recorded for this clonotype. This chain uses TRBV7-2 with TRBJ1-5; D unresolved. This CDR3 is built from 15 residues. From germline, CDR1 is SGHTA and CDR2 FQGNSA. The germline V and J ends were trimmed by 1 base and 2 bases, with 9 bases remaining between them. The CDR3 DNA follows: TGTGCCAGCAGCTTAGGTCTGAGTGGCAATCAGCCCCAGCATTTT. As protein: CASSLGLSGNQPQHF.

This clonotype occurred many times. The chain carries TRBV12-3 or TRBV12-4 and TRBJ2-5; possibly TRBD2 for D (6 bases). There are 13 residues in the CDR3. V lost 4 bases and J lost 2, with 8 bases in between. The chain's CDR3 is CASSSGVQETQYF. CDR3 DNA: TGTGCCAGCAGTTCGGGAGTACAAGAGACCCAGTACTTC.

This clonotype has a count of ten or more. The DNA of the CDR3 is TGCAGTGCTAGTGAGGGGCCCTACAATGAGCAGTTCTTC. Amino acids: CSASEGPYNEQFF. The genes are TRBV20-1 and TRBJ2-1; either TRBD1 or TRBD2 may supply D (5 bases each). Germline V gives CDR1 DFQATT, CDR2 SNEGSKA (reference sequence). Trimming took off 3 bases at V and 2 bases at J, with 8 bases between the two ends. The CDR3 runs 13 residues.

This clonotype was seen ten or more times. The chain carries TRBV7-8 and TRBJ2-1; 9 bases fit TRBD2. In germline, CDR1 is SGHVS, CDR2 FQNEAQ. The V gene end was trimmed by 5 bases and the J gene end by 9 bases; junction bases not matched to a gene: 11. The CDR3 extends over 15 amino acids. CDR3 sequence: CASSTGGTSILEQFF. The CDR3 bases are TGTGCCAGCAGCACGGGCGGGACTAGCATTCTTGAGCAGTTCTTC.

At least ten counts were recorded for this clonotype. V and J are TRBV18 and TRBJ2-7; 10 nucleotides agree with TRBD2. The CDR3 sequence is 13 residues long. With V trimmed by 8 bases and J by 2 bases, 3 bases remained unmatched. Germline V gene data show CDR1 as KGHSH and CDR2 as LQKENI. CDR3 bases: TGTGCCAGCAAACTAGCGGGAACCTACGAGCAGTACTTC. Translating gives CASKLAGTYEQYF.

At least ten counts were recorded for this clonotype. The chain links TRBV18 to TRBJ2-3; D is possibly TRBD1 (5 bases). V lost 1 base and J lost 2, with 10 bases in between. CDR3 length: 15 amino acids. Germline V lookup: CDR1 KGHSH, CDR2 LQKENI. This CDR3 is CASSPLSGLTDTQYF. The CDR3 DNA sequence: TGTGCCAGCTCACCACTTTCAGGGCTCACAGATACGCAGTATTTT.

This clonotype was observed many times. This chain joins TRBV28 and TRBJ2-3, with a possible D match to TRBD2 (5 bases). V was trimmed by 3 bases and J by 0 bases, leaving 10 bases between them. The CDR3 loop spans 15 amino acids. Germline CDR1 MDHEN, CDR2 SYDVKM. CDR3 residues: CASSFGETSTDTQYF. CDR3 bases: TGTGCCAGCAGTTTCGGGGAGACTAGCACAGATACGCAGTATTTT.